Below are 20 T cell receptor beta chains sequenced from a single sample in a study of cytomegalovirus exposure and HLA in healthy donors. PCR was performed using 60 Vbeta and 13 Jbeta primers. The method was immunoSEQ multiplex PCR; TCRdb's version includes in-frame clones alone and lacks a portion of them. The data hold 150,000 or so clones, with nearly 70% observed a single time. Sequenced input: PBMCs. Receptors originate from a man aged 25 to 40 in good health and CMV-seropositive.

V gene TRBV19 combines with J gene TRBJ2-3; 15 bases fit TRBD2. Unmatched junction bases numbered 6, after V lost 4 bases and J lost 1 base. This CDR3 region has 18 residues. The germline V gene has CDR1 LNHDA and CDR2 SQIVND (reference sequence). DNA for the CDR3: TGTGCCAGTAGTAGCGGACTAGCGGGAGGGCGAGGCACAGATACGCAGTATTTT. The encoded protein is CASSSGLAGGRGTDTQYF.

The chain links TRBV15 to TRBJ1-5; 10 bases fit TRBD1. After removal of 4 bases from V and 2 bases from J, the junction contained 5 bases not matched to a gene. The CDR3 spans 16 residues. Germline CDR1 LNHNV, CDR2 YYDKDF (reference sequence). Written as DNA, the CDR3 is TGTGCCACCAGCACTAGACAGGGGGCCGGCAATCAGCCCCAGCATTTT. Amino acid sequence: CATSTRQGAGNQPQHF.

Regarding this clone: An end of the junction does not agree with germline; a read error may underlie this. Other nucleotide sequences in the sample specify the same CDR3. This sequence joins TRBV10-3 and TRBJ1-2, with no clear D. Germline lookup yields CDR1 ENHRY and CDR2 SYGVKD. The CDR3 is 12 amino acids. The CDR3 sequence is CAVRGSSDGYTF. The CDR3 DNA reads as TGCGCCGTTCGAGGTTCGTCGGATGGCTACACCTTC.

The rearrangement links TRBV10-2 to TRBJ2-3; 7 positions agree with TRBD2. The CDR3 sequence is 14 residues long. Trimming cost V 4 bases and J 6 bases; bases outside gene matches: 7. The germline V gene has CDR1 WSHSY and CDR2 SAAADI. CDR3 protein: CASSGAGVFDTQYF. In nucleotides, the CDR3 is TGCGCCAGCAGTGGTGCGGGAGTTTTTGATACGCAGTATTTT.

This sequence joins TRBV19 and TRBJ2-1, with D tentatively TRBD2 (6 bases). V was clipped by 5 bases and J by 9 bases, with 17 bases between them. There are 14 residues in the CDR3. The germline CDR1 and CDR2 sequences are LNHDA and SQIVND (reference sequence). CDR3 coding DNA: TGTGCCAGTAGTCCTCGTCGGGTGGGGGGTGAGCAGTTCTTC. It codes for CASSPRRVGGEQFF.

The CDR3 DNA reads as TGTGCCAGCAGCTTCGACAGGGTTGATGAGCAGTTCTTC. Protein product: CASSFDRVDEQFF. This chain links TRBV5-8 with TRBJ2-1; 7 bases fit TRBD1. Germline loops: CDR1 SGHTS, CDR2 YDEGEE. The V and J ends lost 2 bases and 8 bases, in that order; junction bases with no gene match: 4. The CDR3 extends over 13 amino acids.

V is TRBV5-4 and J is TRBJ1-1, with 8 bases aligning to TRBD1. This CDR3 region has 15 residues. Per germline, CDR1 SGHNT and CDR2 YYREEE (reference sequence). V dropped 0 bases and J dropped 1; count of bases not matched to a gene: 2. The CDR3 DNA reads TGTGCCAGCAGCTTGGGGGACAGGCCGAACACTGAAGCTTTCTTT. It translates to CASSLGDRPNTEAFF. The entire variable domain, with the rest obtained from reference TRBV5-4 and TRBJ1-1, is as follows: ETGVTQSPTHLIKTRGQQVTLRCSSQSGHNTVSWYQQALGQGPQFIFQYYREEENGRGNFPPRFSGLQFPNYSSELNVNALELDDSALYLCASSLGDRPNTEAFFGQGTRLTVV.

V and J are TRBV30 and TRBJ1-5; the match to TRBD1 covers 9 bases. The germline CDR1 and CDR2 sequences are GTSNPN and SVGIG (reference sequence). Trimming removed 0 bases from V and 5 bases from J; junction bases left unmatched: 5. There are 15 residues in the CDR3. In nucleotides, the CDR3 is TGTGCCTGGAGTGTGGGGACAGGGTCGTATCAGCCCCAGCATTTT. It yields the protein CAWSVGTGSYQPQHF.

This clone was detected once. This chain joins TRBV30 and TRBJ2-7; D possibly corresponds to TRBD2 (5 bases). The V gene's germline CDR1 is GTSNPN and CDR2 SVGIG (reference sequence). There are 14 residues in the CDR3. Deletions cut 2 bases from V and 0 bases from J, with 11 bases between. For the CDR3, the DNA is TGTGCCTGGAGTCGGGCGGGTACCTCCTACGAGCAGTACTTC. Residues: CAWSRAGTSYEQYF. Complete variable domain (other parts from reference TRBV30 and TRBJ2-7): SQTIHQWPATLVQPVGSPLSLECTVEGTSNPNLYWYRQAAGRGLQLLFYSVGIGQISSEVPQNLSASRPQDRQFILSSKKLLLSDSGFYLCAWSRAGTSYEQYFGPGTRLTVT.

This clone was seen a handful of times. The rearrangement joins TRBV13 to TRBJ2-1, with D tentatively TRBD2 (5 bases). Germline loops: CDR1 PRHDT, CDR2 FYEKMQ (reference sequence). There are 17 residues in the CDR3. Trimming pared 8 bases from V and 6 bases from J, leaving 26 bases between. The chain's CDR3 is CASSQMAGSLGGNEQFF. CDR3 coding DNA: TGTGCCAGCTCACAAATGGCGGGCTCATTAGGTGGCAATGAGCAGTTCTTC.

The rearrangement joins TRBV29-1 to TRBJ1-1; no clear D. V was clipped by 4 bases and J by 0 bases, with 3 bases between them. CDR1 is SQVTM and CDR2 is ANQGSEA in the germline V gene. The CDR3 loop spans 11 amino acids. CDR3 sequence reads: CSVVVNTEAFF. DNA for the CDR3: TGCAGCGTTGTAGTGAACACTGAAGCTTTCTTT.

The chain employs TRBV2 and TRBJ2-5, with D possibly being TRBD2 (6 bases). This CDR3 has 14 residues. Germline V lookup: CDR1 SNHLY, CDR2 FYNNEI. V lost 3 bases and J lost 2, with 10 bases in between. This CDR3 reads CASSEDYGQETQYF. Written as DNA, the CDR3 is TGTGCCAGCAGTGAGGACTATGGGCAAGAGACCCAGTACTTC.

The chain couples TRBV7-3 to TRBJ2-5; 7 bases are shared with TRBD2. CDR1 and CDR2 from the germline V gene are SGHTA and FQGTGA. J gave up 5 bases and V 7 bases, and 10 bases lay outside the gene matches. There are 14 residues in the CDR3. The CDR3 region is CASTSGTPPETQYF. The CDR3 DNA follows: TGTGCCAGCACGAGCGGGACTCCCCCCGAGACCCAGTACTTC.

This sequence joins TRBV6-1 and TRBJ1-2; a possible D gene is TRBD1 (5 bases). Germline CDR1 is MNHNS and CDR2 is SASEGT. This CDR3 region has 14 residues. V was pared by 8 bases and J by 5 bases, with 18 bases between. CDR3 DNA sequence: TGTGCCAGCGTACTTGGGAGGGACCGTTATGGCTACACCTTC. This codes for CASVLGRDRYGYTF.

The chain links TRBV27 to TRBJ1-1; no definite D call. Trimming removed 3 bases at V and 6 bases at J, with 11 bases between. This CDR3 is built from 13 residues. Germline assignment: CDR1 MNHEY and CDR2 SMNVEV (reference sequence). As DNA, the CDR3 is TGTGCCAGCAGTTTCAAGGGAGGGCCTGAAGCTTTCTTT. This encodes CASSFKGGPEAFF.

As DNA, the CDR3 is TGTGCCAGCAGTCCGCTTATAAGCAGGGTTGGGCAGTACTTC. Its translation is CASSPLISRVGQYF. V and J are TRBV6-1 and TRBJ2-7, with D tentatively TRBD1 (5 bases). Trimming pared 5 bases from V and 9 bases from J, leaving 20 bases between. This CDR3 contains 14 residues. Germline V CDR1 and CDR2: MNHNS, SASEGT.

The genes are TRBV6-5 and TRBJ2-7, with D tentatively TRBD2 (7 bases). Trimming stripped 5 bases from V and 2 bases from J, with 13 bases between. CDR3 length: 14 residues. Germline V gene data show CDR1 as MNHEY and CDR2 as SVGAGI. As DNA, the CDR3 is TGTGCCAGCAGTGGACTAGAGGGGGCCTACGAGCAGTACTTC. Encoded protein: CASSGLEGAYEQYF.

The chain combines TRBV10-1 with TRBJ1-1; D not certain. The germline gives CDR1 WNHNN, CDR2 SYGVQD (reference sequence). V was shortened by 5 bases and J by 1 base, with 11 bases between the two germline ends. The CDR3 is 14 amino acids. The CDR3 here is CASSSDYQNTEAFF. Here the CDR3 DNA reads TGCGCCAGCAGTTCCGACTACCAGAACACTGAAGCTTTCTTT.

The chain couples TRBV28 to TRBJ2-7, with D tentatively TRBD1 (6 bases). Trimming left V 8 bases short and J 4 bases short, with 21 bases between. Germline CDR1 is MDHEN and CDR2 is SYDVKM. The CDR3 has 15 amino acids. This chain's CDR3 is CASSMGDRPFYEQYF. The CDR3 nucleotides are TGTGCCAGCTCGATGGGAGACAGGCCTTTTTACGAGCAGTACTTC.

The J gene is TRBJ2-7, the V gene TRBV19; TRBD2 matches 9 bases. CDR1 is LNHDA, CDR2 SQIVND, per germline (reference sequence). The trim removed 5 bases at V and 2 bases at J, leaving 7 bases unmatched. This CDR3 contains 15 residues. The CDR3 protein is CASSPLLAGTYEQYF. In DNA, the CDR3 is TGTGCCAGTAGTCCTCTTCTAGCGGGGACCTACGAGCAGTACTTC. Variable domain in full (rest from reference TRBV19 and TRBJ2-7): DGGITQSPKYLFRKEGQNVTLSCEQNLNHDAMYWYRQDPGQGLRLIYYSQIVNDFQKGDIAEGYSVSREKKESFPLTVTSAQKNPTAFYLCASSPLLAGTYEQYFGPGTRLTVT.